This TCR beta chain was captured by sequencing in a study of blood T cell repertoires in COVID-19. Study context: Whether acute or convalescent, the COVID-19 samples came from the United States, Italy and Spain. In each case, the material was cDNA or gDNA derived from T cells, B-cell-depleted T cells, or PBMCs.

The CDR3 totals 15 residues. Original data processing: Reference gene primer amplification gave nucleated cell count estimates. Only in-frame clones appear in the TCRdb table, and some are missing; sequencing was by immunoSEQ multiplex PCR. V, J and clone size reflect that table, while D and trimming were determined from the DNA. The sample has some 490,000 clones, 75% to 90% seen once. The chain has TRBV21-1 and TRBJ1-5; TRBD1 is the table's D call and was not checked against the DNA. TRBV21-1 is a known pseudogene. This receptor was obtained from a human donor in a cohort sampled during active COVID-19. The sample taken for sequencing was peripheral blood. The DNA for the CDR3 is TGTGCCAGCAGTGTACAGGGGGTTAAACGGCAGCCCCAGCATTTT. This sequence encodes CASSVQGVKRQPQHF.